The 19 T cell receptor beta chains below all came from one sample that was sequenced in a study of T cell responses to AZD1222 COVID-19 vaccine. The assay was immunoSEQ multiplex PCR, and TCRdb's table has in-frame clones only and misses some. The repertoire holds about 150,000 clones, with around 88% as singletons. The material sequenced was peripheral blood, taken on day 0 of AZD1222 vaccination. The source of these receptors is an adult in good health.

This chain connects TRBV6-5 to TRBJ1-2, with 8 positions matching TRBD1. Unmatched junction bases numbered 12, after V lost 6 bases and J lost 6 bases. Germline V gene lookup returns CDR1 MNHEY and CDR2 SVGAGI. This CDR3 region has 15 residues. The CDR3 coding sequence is TGTGCCAGCAGGGGACAGGCGGTATGGGTGGATGGCTACACCTTC. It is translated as CASRGQAVWVDGYTF.

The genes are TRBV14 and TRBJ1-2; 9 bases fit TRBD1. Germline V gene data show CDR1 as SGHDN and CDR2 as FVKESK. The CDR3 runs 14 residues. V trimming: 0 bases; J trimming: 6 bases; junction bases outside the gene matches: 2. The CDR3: CASSQEWDRDGYTF. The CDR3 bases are TGTGCCAGCAGCCAAGAATGGGACAGGGATGGCTACACCTTC.

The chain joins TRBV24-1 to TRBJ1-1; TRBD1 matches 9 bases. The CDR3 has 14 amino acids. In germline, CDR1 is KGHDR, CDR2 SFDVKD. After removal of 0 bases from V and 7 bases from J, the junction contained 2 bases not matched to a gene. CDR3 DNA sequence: TGTGCCACCAGTGATTTGGGACAGGGGATTGAAGCTTTCTTT. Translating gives CATSDLGQGIEAFF.

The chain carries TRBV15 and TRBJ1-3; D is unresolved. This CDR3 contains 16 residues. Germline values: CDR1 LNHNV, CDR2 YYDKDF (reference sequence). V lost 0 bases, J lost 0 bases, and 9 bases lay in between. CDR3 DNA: TGTGCCACCAGCAGAGATTTGGCGACCTCTGGAAACACCATATATTTT. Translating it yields CATSRDLATSGNTIYF. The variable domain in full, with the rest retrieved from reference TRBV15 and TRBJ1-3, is DAMVIQNPRYQVTQFGKPVTLSCSQTLNHNVMYWYQQKSSQAPKLLFHYYDKDFNNEADTPDNFQSRRPNTSFCFLDIRSPGLGDTAMYLCATSRDLATSGNTIYFGEGSWLTVV.

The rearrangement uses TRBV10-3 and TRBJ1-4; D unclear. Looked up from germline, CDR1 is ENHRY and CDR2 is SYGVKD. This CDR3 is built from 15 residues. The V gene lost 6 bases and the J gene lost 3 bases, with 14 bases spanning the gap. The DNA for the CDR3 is TGTGCCATCAGCCCATCAGGCCCTGCTAATGAAAAACTGTTTTTT. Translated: CAISPSGPANEKLFF.

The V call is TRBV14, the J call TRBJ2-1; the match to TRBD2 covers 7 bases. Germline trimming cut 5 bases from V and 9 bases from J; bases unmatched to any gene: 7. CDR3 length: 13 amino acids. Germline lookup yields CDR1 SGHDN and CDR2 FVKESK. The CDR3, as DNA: TGTGCCAGCAGCTCCTGGGGGGGTGGTGAGCAGTTCTTC. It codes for CASSSWGGGEQFF.

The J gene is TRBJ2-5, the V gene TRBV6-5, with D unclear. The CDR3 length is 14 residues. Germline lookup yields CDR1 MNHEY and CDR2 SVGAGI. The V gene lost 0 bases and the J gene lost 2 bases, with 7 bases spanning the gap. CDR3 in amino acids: CASSYSTRQETQYF. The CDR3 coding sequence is TGTGCCAGCAGTTACTCGACCAGACAAGAGACCCAGTACTTC.

This chain's CDR3 is CASTLLGTGPYEQYF. For the CDR3, the DNA is TGTGCCAGCACCCTCCTCGGGACAGGCCCCTACGAGCAGTACTTC. The chain carries TRBV28 and TRBJ2-7, with 8 bases aligning to TRBD1. Looked up from germline, CDR1 is MDHEN and CDR2 is SYDVKM. This CDR3 has 15 amino acids. The V segment lost 7 bases and the J segment 2 bases; nucleotides outside the gene matches: 10.

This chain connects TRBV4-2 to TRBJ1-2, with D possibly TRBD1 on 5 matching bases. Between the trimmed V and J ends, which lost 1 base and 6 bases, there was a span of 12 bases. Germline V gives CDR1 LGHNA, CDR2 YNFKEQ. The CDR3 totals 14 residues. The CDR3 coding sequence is TGTGCCAGCAGCCAAGGCGGGCAGGGCGATGGCTACACCTTC. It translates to CASSQGGQGDGYTF.

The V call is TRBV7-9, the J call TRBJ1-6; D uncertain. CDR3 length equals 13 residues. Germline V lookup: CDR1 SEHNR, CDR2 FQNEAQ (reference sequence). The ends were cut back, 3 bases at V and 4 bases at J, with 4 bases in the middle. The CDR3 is CASSFGYNSPLHF. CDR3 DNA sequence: TGTGCCAGCAGCTTCGGGTATAATTCACCCCTCCACTTT.

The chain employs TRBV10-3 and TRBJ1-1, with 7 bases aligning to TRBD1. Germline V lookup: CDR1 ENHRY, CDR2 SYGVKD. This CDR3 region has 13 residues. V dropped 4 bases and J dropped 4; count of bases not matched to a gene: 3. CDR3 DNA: TGTGCCATCAGTGGGCAGGGGGGCACTGAAGCTTTCTTT. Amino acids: CAISGQGGTEAFF.

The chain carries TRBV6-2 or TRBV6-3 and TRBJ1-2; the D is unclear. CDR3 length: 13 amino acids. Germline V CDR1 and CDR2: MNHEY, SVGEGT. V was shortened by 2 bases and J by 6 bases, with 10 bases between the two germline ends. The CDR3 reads CASSYAGWDGYTF. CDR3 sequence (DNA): TGTGCCAGCAGTTACGCGGGTTGGGATGGCTACACCTTC.

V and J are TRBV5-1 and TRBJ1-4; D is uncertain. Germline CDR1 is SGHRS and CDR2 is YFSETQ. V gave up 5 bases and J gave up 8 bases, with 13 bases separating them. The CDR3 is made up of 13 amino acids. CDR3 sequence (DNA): TGCGCCAGCAGGGTCACCCAAGGCGAAAAACTGTTTTTT. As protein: CASRVTQGEKLFF.

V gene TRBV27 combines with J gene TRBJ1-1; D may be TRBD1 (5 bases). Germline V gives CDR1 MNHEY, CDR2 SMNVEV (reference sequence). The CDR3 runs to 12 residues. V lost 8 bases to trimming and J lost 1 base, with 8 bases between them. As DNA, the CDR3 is TGTGCCAGCCTCGGGGGGAACACTGAAGCTTTCTTT. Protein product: CASLGGNTEAFF.

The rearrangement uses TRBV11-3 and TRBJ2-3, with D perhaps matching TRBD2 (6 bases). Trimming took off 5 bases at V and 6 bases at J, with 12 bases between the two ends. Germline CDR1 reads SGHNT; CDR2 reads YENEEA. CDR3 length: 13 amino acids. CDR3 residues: CASSPGTGDTQYF. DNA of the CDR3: TGTGCCAGCAGCCCAGGGACTGGGGATACGCAGTATTTT.

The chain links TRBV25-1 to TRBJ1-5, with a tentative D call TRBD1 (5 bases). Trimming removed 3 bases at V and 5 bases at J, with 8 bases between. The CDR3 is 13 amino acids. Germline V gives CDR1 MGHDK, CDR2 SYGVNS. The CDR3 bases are TGTGCCAGCAGTGATCAAGGGGATCAGCCCCAGCATTTT. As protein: CASSDQGDQPQHF.

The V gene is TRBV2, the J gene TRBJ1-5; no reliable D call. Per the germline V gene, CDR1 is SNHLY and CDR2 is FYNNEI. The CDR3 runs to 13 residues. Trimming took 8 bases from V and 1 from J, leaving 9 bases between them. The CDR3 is CASGIGSNQPQHF. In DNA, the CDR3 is TGTGCCAGCGGGATAGGGAGCAATCAGCCCCAGCATTTT.

The CDR3 DNA reads TGTGCCAGCAGTTTACGGGGGACTGACTATGGCTACACCTTC. The encoded protein is CASSLRGTDYGYTF. The chain carries TRBV28 and TRBJ1-2, with D possibly matching TRBD1 (5 bases). The CDR3 is made up of 14 amino acids. Germline values: CDR1 MDHEN, CDR2 SYDVKM. Between the trimmed V and J ends, which lost 2 bases and 3 bases, there was a span of 10 bases.

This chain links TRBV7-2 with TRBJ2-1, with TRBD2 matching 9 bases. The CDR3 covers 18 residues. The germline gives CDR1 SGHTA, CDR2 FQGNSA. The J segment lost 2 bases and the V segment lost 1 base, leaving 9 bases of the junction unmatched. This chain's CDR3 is CASSLVGAGGPPYNEQFF. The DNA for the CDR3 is TGTGCCAGCAGCTTAGTTGGTGCGGGAGGGCCCCCCTACAATGAGCAGTTCTTC.